This paragraph covers one T cell receptor beta chain sequence. This sample is part of a study of blood T cell repertoires in COVID-19. The CDR3 is 13 residues long. Germline V lookup: CDR1 GTSNPN, CDR2 SVGIG (reference sequence). V was pared by 3 bases and J by 1 base, with 10 bases between. Only in-frame clones appear in the TCRdb table, and some are missing; sequencing was by immunoSEQ multiplex PCR. This sample has about 170,000 clones, with approximately 84% found just once. Two negative PCRs, clearance, or symptom resolution had been documented for recovered Cohort 3 donors. The sample taken for sequencing was PBMCs or T cells enriched from blood (not recorded which). This chain connects TRBV30 to TRBJ2-7, with a possible D match to TRBD1 (5 bases). This TCR came from a man aged 50 or older who had recovered from COVID-19. The CDR3 protein is CAWSETVSYEQYF. The CDR3 bases are TGTGCCTGGAGCGAGACAGTATCCTACGAGCAGTACTTC.